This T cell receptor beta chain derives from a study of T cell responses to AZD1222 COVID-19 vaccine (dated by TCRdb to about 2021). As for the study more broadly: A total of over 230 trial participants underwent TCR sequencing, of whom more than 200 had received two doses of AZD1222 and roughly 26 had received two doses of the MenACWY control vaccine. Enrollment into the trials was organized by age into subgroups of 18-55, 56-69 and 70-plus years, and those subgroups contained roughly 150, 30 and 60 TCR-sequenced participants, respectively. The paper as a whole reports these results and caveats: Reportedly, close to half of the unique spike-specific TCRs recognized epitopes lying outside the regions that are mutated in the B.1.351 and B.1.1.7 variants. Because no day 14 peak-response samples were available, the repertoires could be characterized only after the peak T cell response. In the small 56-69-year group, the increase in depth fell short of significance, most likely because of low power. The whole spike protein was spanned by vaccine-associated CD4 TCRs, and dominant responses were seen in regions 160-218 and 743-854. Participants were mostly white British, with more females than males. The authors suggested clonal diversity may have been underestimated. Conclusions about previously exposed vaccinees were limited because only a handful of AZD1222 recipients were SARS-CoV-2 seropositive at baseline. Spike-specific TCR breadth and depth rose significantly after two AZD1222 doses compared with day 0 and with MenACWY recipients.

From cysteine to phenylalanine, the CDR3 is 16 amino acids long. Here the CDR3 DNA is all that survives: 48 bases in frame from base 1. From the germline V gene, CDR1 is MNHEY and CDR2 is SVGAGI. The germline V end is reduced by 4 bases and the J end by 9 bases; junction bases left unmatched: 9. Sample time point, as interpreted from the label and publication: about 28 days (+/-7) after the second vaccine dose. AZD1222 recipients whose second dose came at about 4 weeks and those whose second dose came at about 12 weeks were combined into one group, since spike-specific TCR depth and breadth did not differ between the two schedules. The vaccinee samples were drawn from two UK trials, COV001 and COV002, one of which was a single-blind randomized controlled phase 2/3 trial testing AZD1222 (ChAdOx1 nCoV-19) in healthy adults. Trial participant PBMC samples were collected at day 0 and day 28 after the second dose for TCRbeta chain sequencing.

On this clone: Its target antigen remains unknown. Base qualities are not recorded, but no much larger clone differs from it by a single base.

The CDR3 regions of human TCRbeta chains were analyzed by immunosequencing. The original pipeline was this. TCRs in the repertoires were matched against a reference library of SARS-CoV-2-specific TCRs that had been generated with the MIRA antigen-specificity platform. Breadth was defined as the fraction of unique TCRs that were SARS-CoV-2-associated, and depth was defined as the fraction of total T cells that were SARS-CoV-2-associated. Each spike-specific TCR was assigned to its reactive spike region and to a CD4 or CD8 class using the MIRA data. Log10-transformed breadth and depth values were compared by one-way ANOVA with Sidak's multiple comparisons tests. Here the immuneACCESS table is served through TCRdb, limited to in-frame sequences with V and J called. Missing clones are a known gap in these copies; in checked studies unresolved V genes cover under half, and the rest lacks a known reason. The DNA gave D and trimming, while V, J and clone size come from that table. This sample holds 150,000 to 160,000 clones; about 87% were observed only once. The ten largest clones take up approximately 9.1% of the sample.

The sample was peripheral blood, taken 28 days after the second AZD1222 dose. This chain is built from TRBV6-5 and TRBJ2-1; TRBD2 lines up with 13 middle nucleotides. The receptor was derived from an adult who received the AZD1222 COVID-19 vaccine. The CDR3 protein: CASSFGLAGVLGEQFF. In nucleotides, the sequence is TGTGCCAGCAGTTTCGGACTAGCGGGAGTTCTGGGTGAGCAGTTCTTC.